The 28 T cell receptor beta chains given below trace back to one sample, sequenced in a study of T cell responses to AZD1222 COVID-19 vaccine. Sequenced by immunoSEQ multiplex PCR; TCRdb stores in-frame clones only, minus some. The sample lists roughly 120,000 clones; about 90% were seen once. Sequenced here: peripheral blood, sampled on day 0 of AZD1222 vaccination. The receptors here all came from an adult in good health.

V and J are TRBV6-5 and TRBJ2-5, with no clear D. V was clipped by 5 bases and J by 10 bases, with 14 bases between them. Germline V gives CDR1 MNHEY, CDR2 SVGAGI. This CDR3 is 12 amino acids long. The CDR3: CASSTDLGIQYF. The CDR3 region has the DNA TGTGCCAGCAGTACCGACCTTGGGATCCAGTACTTC.

The rearrangement uses TRBV7-3 and TRBJ2-5, with 15 nucleotides matching TRBD2. Trimming removed 4 bases from V and 0 bases from J; junction bases left unmatched: 3. There are 17 residues in the CDR3. CDR1 SGHTA and CDR2 FQGTGA come from the germline V gene. The CDR3 region is CASSSGLAGGDQETQYF. In nucleotides, the CDR3 is TGTGCCAGCAGCTCGGGACTAGCGGGGGGCGACCAAGAGACCCAGTACTTC.

The CDR3 nucleotides read TGTGCCTGGAGTTCGGTTTATGGCTACACCTTC. Translating gives CAWSSVYGYTF. The chain is built from TRBV30 and TRBJ1-2, with D uncertain. CDR3 length equals 11 residues. V was pared by 2 bases and J by 5 bases, with 6 bases between. Per germline, CDR1 GTSNPN and CDR2 SVGIG (reference sequence).

Only one count was recorded for this clone. J is TRBJ1-6 and V is TRBV19, with no clear D. Germline-derived CDR1 and CDR2 are LNHDA and SQIVND (reference sequence). Trimming shortened V by 3 bases and J by 6 bases, and 9 bases separated the two germline ends. The CDR3 has 14 residues. The CDR3 reads CASSMLGANSPLHF. The CDR3, as DNA: TGTGCCAGTAGTATGCTCGGAGCTAATTCACCCCTCCACTTT.

The V and J genes are TRBV15 and TRBJ2-1; D unresolved. Looked up from germline, CDR1 is LNHNV and CDR2 is YYDKDF (reference sequence). CDR3 length: 15 residues. Trimming cost V 0 bases and J 1 base, with 7 bases left between them. This chain's CDR3 is CATSRETFSYNEQFF. The CDR3, as DNA: TGTGCCACCAGCAGAGAAACATTTTCCTACAATGAGCAGTTCTTC.

The rearrangement uses TRBV4-2 and TRBJ2-7; 12 nucleotides align to TRBD2. Germline V CDR1 and CDR2: LGHNA, YNFKEQ. With V trimmed by 0 bases and J by 4 bases, 7 bases remained unmatched. This CDR3 is 17 amino acids long. CDR3 DNA sequence: TGTGCCAGCAGCCAAGAAGGCGGGACTAGCGGGCGGTACGAGCAGTACTTC. Residues: CASSQEGGTSGRYEQYF.

This chain links TRBV28 with TRBJ2-5; D remains ambiguous. The V gene's germline CDR1 is MDHEN and CDR2 SYDVKM. V was clipped by 3 bases and J by 3 bases, with 2 bases between them. This CDR3 contains 11 residues. CDR3 sequence: CASSFEETQYF. In DNA, the CDR3 is TGTGCCAGCAGTTTCGAAGAGACCCAGTACTTC.

The chain couples TRBV28 to TRBJ1-2; TRBD1 matches at 7 bases. Germline CDR1 MDHEN, CDR2 SYDVKM. Losses at the gene ends were 5 bases for V and 2 bases for J; bases not matched to a gene: 2. CDR3 length equals 13 residues. CDR3 sequence reads: CASSIQGNYGYTF. In nucleotides, the CDR3 is TGTGCCAGCAGTATACAGGGGAACTATGGCTACACCTTC.

The CDR3 coding sequence is TGTGCCAGCAGCCTGACCTTACAGTACTATGGCTACACCTTC. It yields the protein CASSLTLQYYGYTF. The chain employs TRBV6-6 and TRBJ1-2; D is ambiguous. Between the trimmed V and J ends, which lost 6 bases and 3 bases, there was a span of 14 bases. The CDR3 consists of 14 residues. CDR1 and CDR2 from the germline V gene are MNHNY and SVGAGI (reference sequence).

This rearrangement joins TRBV11-3 to TRBJ2-3; D not certain. The germline V gene has CDR1 SGHNT and CDR2 YENEEA. The CDR3 has 15 residues. V dropped 1 base and J dropped 3 bases, with 11 bases sitting between them. The CDR3 region is CASSLGSGSTDTQYF. CDR3 nucleotides: TGTGCCAGCAGCTTAGGATCCGGTTCTACAGATACGCAGTATTTT.

The chain uses TRBV7-3 and TRBJ2-2; 8 bases align to TRBD2. CDR1 is SGHTA, CDR2 FQGTGA, per germline. The CDR3 spans 15 residues. V lost 3 bases to trimming and J lost 6 bases; unmatched junction nucleotides: 6. The chain's CDR3 is CASSLIAGSAGELFF. Written as DNA, the CDR3 is TGTGCCAGCAGCTTGATAGCGGGGTCCGCCGGGGAGCTGTTTTTT.

The DNA of the CDR3 is TGCAGTGCGAGTAACACAGGGGATGGCTACACCTTC. This codes for CSASNTGDGYTF. This chain connects TRBV20-1 to TRBJ1-2; 7 bases are a match to TRBD1. The CDR3 is 12 amino acids. The trim removed 6 bases at V and 6 bases at J, leaving 7 bases unmatched. Looked up from germline, CDR1 is DFQATT and CDR2 is SNEGSKA (reference sequence).

The chain carries TRBV4-3 and TRBJ2-7; D might be TRBD1 (6 bases). CDR3 size: 15 residues. Trimming left V 2 bases short and J 3 bases short, with 14 bases between. Germline V gene sequence: CDR1 LGHNA, CDR2 YSLEER. Here the CDR3 reads CASSQLDTGSYEQYF. For the CDR3, the DNA is TGCGCCAGCAGCCAACTAGATACAGGGAGCTACGAGCAGTACTTC.

V is TRBV3-1 (or the pseudogene TRBV3-2) and J is TRBJ1-4; no definite D call. Germline V gene sequence: CDR1 LGHDT, CDR2 YNNKEL (reference sequence). This CDR3 has 12 amino acids. Trimming took off 6 bases at V and 3 bases at J, with 5 bases between the two ends. CDR3 region: CASSNSNEKLFF. DNA of the CDR3: TGTGCCAGCAGTAACTCTAATGAAAAACTGTTTTTT.

The CDR3 protein is CASSLRGGSGANVLTF. The CDR3 DNA sequence: TGTGCCAGCAGCTTGAGAGGGGGGAGCGGGGCCAACGTCCTGACTTTC. This sequence joins TRBV7-9 and TRBJ2-6, with D possibly called TRBD1 or TRBD2 (6 bases each). CDR1 SEHNR and CDR2 FQNEAQ come from the germline V gene (reference sequence). V lost 3 bases to trimming and J lost 4 bases, with 13 bases between them. The CDR3 is 16 residues long.

There are a few counts of this clone. CDR3 sequence (DNA): TGTGCCAGCAGCCCAATCTCGGGACTAGTAGGAGATACGCAGTATTTT. Translated, it gives CASSPISGLVGDTQYF. This chain links TRBV7-2 with TRBJ2-3, with 8 nucleotides matching TRBD2. Trimming cost V 5 bases and J 5 bases; bases outside gene matches: 12. The CDR3 covers 16 residues. Germline CDR1 reads SGHTA; CDR2 reads FQGNSA. The variable domain in full, completed from reference TRBV7-2 and TRBJ2-3, reads GAGVSQSPSNKVTEKGKDVELRCDPISGHTALYWYRQSLGQGLEFLIYFQGNSAPDKSGLPSDRFSAERTGGSVSTLTIQRTQQEDSAVYLCASSPISGLVGDTQYFGPGTRLTVL.

V usage is TRBV24-1 and J usage is TRBJ1-5; the D gene is possibly TRBD1 (5 bases). V lost 3 bases and J lost 6, with 11 bases in between. The CDR3 is made up of 14 amino acids. CDR1 is KGHDR, CDR2 SFDVKD, per germline. CDR3 DNA: TGTGCCACCAGTGATAAGGGGCTTCTTCAGCCCCAGCATTTT. This gives the protein CATSDKGLLQPQHF.

This chain links TRBV30 with TRBJ1-2; perhaps TRBD1 as D (5 bases). Between the trimmed V and J ends, which lost 4 bases and 4 bases, there was a span of 13 bases. This CDR3 is 13 amino acids long. Germline assignment: CDR1 GTSNPN and CDR2 SVGIG (reference sequence). CDR3 sequence (DNA): TGTGCCTGGAAATCTCCCGGGACCTATGGCTACACCTTC. Protein: CAWKSPGTYGYTF.

This chain uses TRBV18 with TRBJ1-1; D is unresolved. CDR1 is KGHSH, CDR2 LQKENI, per germline. V dropped 8 bases and J dropped 3 bases, with 13 bases sitting between them. The CDR3 totals 13 residues. This chain's CDR3 is CASHPALYTEAFF. CDR3 in DNA: TGTGCCAGCCACCCGGCCCTCTACACTGAAGCTTTCTTT.

This clone was detected once. V gene TRBV2 combines with J gene TRBJ1-5; no firm D call. Germline V gene lookup returns CDR1 SNHLY and CDR2 FYNNEI. This CDR3 has 13 residues. Trimming took 4 bases from V and 6 from J, leaving 10 bases between them. The CDR3 spells CASSGGLGQPQHF. Here the CDR3 DNA reads TGTGCCAGCAGTGGCGGTCTCGGTCAGCCCCAGCATTTT. Full variable domain (outside the CDR3, taken from reference TRBV2 and TRBJ1-5): EPEVTQTPSHQVTQMGQEVILRCVPISNHLYFYWYRQILGQKVEFLVSFYNNEISEKSEIFDDQFSVERPDGSNFTLKIRSTKLEDSAMYFCASSGGLGQPQHFGDGTRLSIL.

In nucleotides, the CDR3 is TGTGCCTGGAGTGGCGGGAGTTTCTACGAGCAGTACTTC. Amino acids: CAWSGGSFYEQYF. The chain joins TRBV30 to TRBJ2-7; 7 nucleotides line up with TRBD2. The CDR3 has 13 residues. V was clipped by 1 base and J by 3 bases; unmatched bases: 3. Germline loops: CDR1 GTSNPN, CDR2 SVGIG (reference sequence).

The chain uses TRBV7-6 and TRBJ2-1; the D gene is possibly TRBD1 (5 bases). The CDR3 spans 14 residues. CDR1 and CDR2 from the germline V gene are SGHVS and FNYEAQ. The V end lost 1 base, the J end lost 6 bases, and 10 bases lay between the germline ends. The CDR3 loop reads CASSLEGVGNEQFF. CDR3 nucleotides: TGTGCCAGCAGCTTAGAAGGGGTGGGCAATGAGCAGTTCTTC.

The gene calls are TRBV25-1 and TRBJ1-6, with D uncertain. Trimming removed 1 base at V and 7 bases at J, with 11 bases between. This CDR3 contains 15 residues. In germline, CDR1 is MGHDK, CDR2 SYGVNS. The CDR3 reads CASSESTHGNSPLHF. DNA for the CDR3: TGTGCCAGCAGTGAATCAACCCATGGGAATTCACCCCTCCACTTT.

The J gene is TRBJ1-1, the V gene TRBV29-1; D is uncertain. Germline CDR1 SQVTM, CDR2 ANQGSEA. This CDR3 has 12 residues. Trimming removed 6 bases from V and 0 bases from J, with 8 bases in between. The CDR3 DNA follows: TGCAGCGTCCAACTTATGAACACTGAAGCTTTCTTT. It yields the protein CSVQLMNTEAFF. The full variable domain, completed using reference TRBV29-1 and TRBJ1-1, is SAVISQKPSRDICQRGTSLTIQCQVDSQVTMMFWYRQQPGQSLTLIATANQGSEATYESGFVIDKFPISRPNLTFSTLTVSNMSPEDSSIYLCSVQLMNTEAFFGQGTRLTVV.

V gene TRBV6-2 or TRBV6-3 combines with J gene TRBJ2-7; 7 bases fit TRBD1. The CDR3 is made up of 13 amino acids. Per germline, CDR1 MNHEY and CDR2 SVGEGT. V lost 6 bases to trimming and J lost 2 bases; unmatched junction nucleotides: 4. CDR3 residues: CASSPGQTYEQYF. The CDR3 DNA reads TGTGCCAGCAGCCCGGGACAGACCTACGAGCAGTACTTC.

V usage is TRBV19 and J usage is TRBJ2-3, with D possibly matching TRBD1 (6 bases). The V and J ends lost 6 bases and 5 bases respectively, with 18 bases between them. Germline CDR1 reads LNHDA; CDR2 reads SQIVND (reference sequence). The CDR3 runs 15 residues. CDR3 sequence reads: CASSPIGWGQDTQYF. CDR3 sequence (DNA): TGTGCCAGTAGCCCGATAGGGTGGGGACAAGATACGCAGTATTTT. The full variable domain, with the rest looked up from reference TRBV19 and TRBJ2-3, is DGGITQSPKYLFRKEGQNVTLSCEQNLNHDAMYWYRQDPGQGLRLIYYSQIVNDFQKGDIAEGYSVSREKKESFPLTVTSAQKNPTAFYLCASSPIGWGQDTQYFGPGTRLTVL.

Note on this clone: Other DNA sequences of this sample code for an identical CDR3. The chain joins TRBV11-2 to TRBJ2-1, with TRBD2 matching over 13 bases. This CDR3 spans 15 amino acids. V shed 1 base and J 10 bases; nucleotides not matched to a gene: 4. The germline CDR1 and CDR2 sequences are SGHAT and FQNNGV. Here the CDR3 DNA reads TGTGCCAGCAGCTTAGGAGGACTAGCGGGAGTGGAGCAGTTCTTC. Translated, it gives CASSLGGLAGVEQFF.

This chain uses TRBV7-2 with TRBJ1-2; perhaps TRBD1 as D (5 bases). Germline V gene lookup returns CDR1 SGHTA and CDR2 FQGNSA. V lost 2 bases to trimming and J lost 4 bases, with 14 bases between them. The CDR3 runs 15 residues. This CDR3 is CASSLMRGGGYGYTF. The CDR3 nucleotides read TGTGCCAGCAGCTTAATGAGGGGAGGAGGCTATGGCTACACCTTC.